The rows below give T cell receptor beta chains drawn from one sample of a study of T cell changes during pregnancy in multiple sclerosis. TCRdb's table, derived via immunoSEQ multiplex PCR, lists solely in-frame clones and lacks some. The data contain 76,000 or so clones, 80% to 95% of them singletons. The source material was peripheral blood, sampled in the second trimester of pregnancy. The receptors were sampled from a female donor in good health, enrolled as a control in a pregnancy study. Both conserved end residues are part of each CDR3. D genes are given only for firm matches. Expanded clones are given a class, and other clones once, few, many or no size at all.

clone size	V gene	D gene	J gene	CDR3 protein	CDR3 DNA
NA	TRBV4-1	TRBD2	TRBJ2-7	CASSSGTSYEQYF	TGCGCCAGCAGCTCAGGGACTAGCTACGAGCAGTACTTC
few	TRBV4-2	NA	TRBJ1-1	CASSQDGRSNTEAFF	TGTGCCAGCAGCCAAGATGGCAGATCGAACACTGAAGCTTTCTTT
NA	TRBV5-8	TRBD1	TRBJ1-6	CASSLPGQNSPLHF	TGTGCCAGCAGCCTCCCGGGACAGAATTCACCCCTCCACTTT
once	TRBV4-3	NA	TRBJ2-7	CASSQGLSYEQYF	TGCGCCAGCAGCCAAGGACTGTCCTACGAGCAGTACTTC
NA	TRBV7-3	NA	TRBJ1-2	CASSLDAGTDPYGYTF	TGTGCCAGCAGCTTAGATGCGGGTACGGACCCATATGGCTACACCTTC
few	TRBV2	TRBD1	TRBJ2-7	CASSESDRDQYF	TGTGCCAGCAGTGAATCCGACAGGGACCAGTACTTC
NA	TRBV11-1	TRBD2	TRBJ2-1	CASSSAGGEQFF	TGTGCCAGCAGCTCAGCGGGGGGGGAGCAGTTCTTC
NA	TRBV5-5	TRBD1	TRBJ1-5	CASSLETGRGQPQHF	TGTGCCAGCAGCTTGGAGACAGGGAGAGGTCAGCCCCAGCATTTT
NA	TRBV7-8	TRBD1	TRBJ1-1	CASSRDSVNTEAFF	TGTGCCAGCAGCCGGGACAGTGTGAACACTGAAGCTTTCTTT
NA	TRBV11-2	NA	TRBJ2-7	CASSSRVFSYEQYF	TGTGCCAGCAGCTCCCGCGTGTTCTCCTACGAGCAGTACTTC
NA	TRBV6-5	NA	TRBJ1-1	CASSRAQGTEAFF	TGTGCCAGCAGCAGGGCCCAGGGGACTGAAGCTTTCTTT
once	TRBV7-2	NA	TRBJ1-2	CASSLAGRAYGYTF	TGTGCCAGCAGCTTAGCAGGCAGGGCTTATGGCTACACCTTC
NA	TRBV19	TRBD1	TRBJ1-5	CASSINGQGGNQPQHF	TGTGCCAGTAGTATCAATGGACAGGGCGGAAATCAGCCCCAGCATTTT
NA	TRBV4-2	NA	TRBJ1-5	CASSQDFQGTQPQHF	TGTGCCAGCAGCCAAGATTTCCAGGGTACTCAGCCCCAGCATTTT
NA	TRBV30	TRBD2	TRBJ2-1	CAWSVSSGGYNEQFF	TGTGCCTGGAGTGTGTCTAGCGGGGGTTACAATGAGCAGTTCTTC
NA	TRBV4-3	NA	TRBJ1-2	CASSQDSFYGYTF	TGCGCCAGCAGCCAGGACAGCTTCTATGGCTACACCTTC
NA	TRBV30	NA	TRBJ2-1	CAWSVMRISSYNEQFF	TGTGCCTGGAGTGTCATGAGGATTAGCTCCTACAATGAGCAGTTCTTC
NA	TRBV5-1	TRBD1	TRBJ1-1	CASSLDWTGSNTEAFF	TGCGCCAGCAGCTTGGACTGGACAGGGTCAAACACTGAAGCTTTCTTT
NA	TRBV27	TRBD1	TRBJ1-2	CASSDRQGSDGYTF	TGTGCCAGCTCCGACCGACAGGGGAGCGACGGCTACACCTTC
NA	TRBV6-1	NA	TRBJ2-7	CASSGPPTTDLGYEQYF	TGTGCCAGCAGTGGCCCCCCTACGACTGACCTTGGGTACGAGCAGTACTTC
NA	TRBV7-3	NA	TRBJ1-1	CASSLQGRMNTEAFF	TGTGCCAGCAGCTTACAGGGCCGAATGAACACTGAAGCTTTCTTT